The 5 T cell receptor beta chains given below trace back to one sample, sequenced in a study of tumor-infiltrating lymphocytes in glioblastoma multiforme. Three nested ARM-PCR rounds with V-beta and C-beta primers built TCRB libraries. MiXCR was run by TCRdb on the multiplex PCR reads, yielding one entry per CDR3 protein. The data show more than 10,000 distinct CDR3 sequences, 64% seen once. Specimen: brain tumor tissue. Receptors were obtained from a male donor with glioblastoma.

For this clonotype: The conserved closing phenylalanine or tryptophan is absent in this CDR3, likely reflecting a read error. The rearrangement joins TRBV4-2 to TRBJ2-3, with a weak D call TRBD1 (6 bases). This CDR3 has 15 amino acids. Germline V gene data show CDR1 as LGHNA and CDR2 as YNFKEQ. CDR3 loop: CAGSQDTGSTDKQYL. The CDR3 DNA reads TGTGCCGGCAGCCAAGATACAGGGAGCACAGATAAGCAGTATCTT.

This clonotype was found many times. J is TRBJ2-7 and V is TRBV12-3 or TRBV12-4; D uncertain. This CDR3 region has 12 residues. Deletions cut 5 bases from V and 1 base from J, with 6 bases between. The CDR3 region is CASSPTSYEQYF. As DNA, the CDR3 is TGTGCCAGCAGTCCGACATCCTACGAGCAGTACTTC.

The DNA of the CDR3 is TGTGCCAGCAGACCGGGTCCGGGGGGGAATACCGGGGAGCTGTTTTTT. Its translation is CASRPGPGGNTGELFF. The chain has TRBV6-5 and TRBJ2-2, with 8 bases aligning to TRBD2. In germline, CDR1 is MNHEY, CDR2 SVGAGI. After removal of 6 bases from V and 5 bases from J, the junction contained 11 bases not matched to a gene. This CDR3 is 16 amino acids long.

The J gene is TRBJ2-7, the V gene TRBV4-3; TRBD2 aligns across 11 bases. The CDR3 is made up of 18 amino acids. V was pared by 0 bases and J by 1 base, with 8 bases of the junction left unmatched. Germline CDR1 is LGHNA and CDR2 is YSLEER. Written as DNA, the CDR3 is TGCGCCAGCAGCCAAGATCGGTTAACTAGCGGGGGTTCCTACGAGCAGTACTTC. This sequence encodes CASSQDRLTSGGSYEQYF.

This clonotype occurred many times. The chain uses TRBV19 and TRBJ1-2, with D possibly being TRBD1 (5 bases). Looked up from germline, CDR1 is LNHDA and CDR2 is SQIVND (reference sequence). V was pared by 3 bases and J by 1 base, with 9 bases between. CDR3 length equals 14 residues. CDR3 nucleotides: TGTGCCAGTAGTATTGGGACGGTTAACTATGGCTACACCTTC. The encoded protein is CASSIGTVNYGYTF.